The rows below give T cell receptor beta chains drawn from one sample of a study of blood T cell repertoires in COVID-19. Libraries were prepared by immunoSEQ multiplex PCR; TCRdb keeps only in-frame clonotypes and omits some of them. The sample lists roughly 670,000 clones, approximately 90% occurring once. The sequenced material came from peripheral blood. These receptors were collected from a woman younger than 30 with acute or convalescent COVID-19. Both conserved end residues are part of each CDR3. The order of the fields is clone size, V gene, D gene, J gene, CDR3 DNA, CDR3 protein. D genes are given only for firm matches. Size tells how often a clone was seen (once, few, many) or the class of an expanded clone, and some rows leave it out.

clone_size: -
v_call: TRBV27
d_call: -
j_call: TRBJ2-7
cdr3_nt: TGTGCCAGCAGTTTAAACAGAAGGGAGCAGTACTTC
cdr3_aa: CASSLNRREQYF

clone_size: once
v_call: TRBV4-3
d_call: -
j_call: TRBJ1-6
cdr3_nt: TGCGCCAGCAGCCAAGATCCGGGCAGGGTTGATTCACCCCTCCACTTT
cdr3_aa: CASSQDPGRVDSPLHF

clone_size: few
v_call: TRBV29-1
d_call: TRBD1
j_call: TRBJ1-3
cdr3_nt: TGCAGCGTTTCCAGGGGGTCTGGAAACACCATATATTTT
cdr3_aa: CSVSRGSGNTIYF

clone_size: -
v_call: TRBV4-1
d_call: -
j_call: TRBJ1-5
cdr3_nt: TGCGCCAGCAGCCAAGAAGGGACGGGACATCGTAGCAATCAGCCCCAGCATTTT
cdr3_aa: CASSQEGTGHRSNQPQHF

clone_size: -
v_call: TRBV5-1
d_call: TRBD1
j_call: TRBJ1-4
cdr3_nt: TGCGCCAGCAGCTTCGGACAGGGAGCTGAAAAACTGTTTTTT
cdr3_aa: CASSFGQGAEKLFF

clone_size: -
v_call: TRBV19
d_call: TRBD1
j_call: TRBJ1-2
cdr3_nt: TGTGCCAGTAGTATAGCAGGGGGCGATGGCTACACCTTC
cdr3_aa: CASSIAGGDGYTF

clone_size: -
v_call: TRBV2
d_call: -
j_call: TRBJ2-1
cdr3_nt: TGTGCCAGCAGTGGTATCCGGGATAACAATGAGCAGTTCTTC
cdr3_aa: CASSGIRDNNEQFF

clone_size: -
v_call: TRBV5-1
d_call: -
j_call: TRBJ2-2
cdr3_nt: TGCGCCAGCAGCTTGGGGACAAGAAACACCGGGGAGCTGTTTTTT
cdr3_aa: CASSLGTRNTGELFF

clone_size: -
v_call: TRBV15
d_call: TRBD1
j_call: TRBJ2-2
cdr3_nt: TGTGCCACCAGCAGAGAAGACAGGGAGACCGGGGAGCTGTTTTTT
cdr3_aa: CATSREDRETGELFF

clone_size: -
v_call: TRBV5-1
d_call: -
j_call: TRBJ1-2
cdr3_nt: TGCGCCAGCAGCTTGGCAGCCAGGGAGGGTGATGGCTACACCTTC
cdr3_aa: CASSLAAREGDGYTF

clone_size: -
v_call: TRBV6-5
d_call: -
j_call: TRBJ2-7
cdr3_nt: TGTGCCAGCTCCCAAAAAGTGAGAGGTTCCGGCGAGCAGTACTTC
cdr3_aa: CASSQKVRGSGEQYF

clone_size: -
v_call: TRBV24-1
d_call: -
j_call: TRBJ1-6
cdr3_nt: TGTGCCACCAGTGATTTCCGGGAATCCCTCCACTTT
cdr3_aa: CATSDFRESLHF

clone_size: once
v_call: TRBV4-1
d_call: -
j_call: TRBJ1-1
cdr3_nt: TGCGCCAGCAGCCAAATTGTTAGGAACACTGAAGCTTTCTTT
cdr3_aa: CASSQIVRNTEAFF

clone_size: -
v_call: TRBV5-1
d_call: -
j_call: TRBJ1-1
cdr3_nt: TGCGCCAGCAGCTTAGACAGGTACACTGAAGCTTTCTTT
cdr3_aa: CASSLDRYTEAFF

clone_size: once
v_call: TRBV19
d_call: -
j_call: TRBJ1-6
cdr3_nt: TGTGCCAGTAGTATCGGCGGATTTGGTTCACCCCTCCACTTT
cdr3_aa: CASSIGGFGSPLHF

clone_size: -
v_call: TRBV10-3
d_call: -
j_call: TRBJ2-3
cdr3_nt: TGTGCCATCAGTGGGGGGGAACCCACAGATACGCAGTATTTT
cdr3_aa: CAISGGEPTDTQYF

clone_size: -
v_call: TRBV9
d_call: -
j_call: TRBJ1-2
cdr3_nt: TGTGCCAGCAACAGACAGAACTATGGCTACACCTTC
cdr3_aa: CASNRQNYGYTF

clone_size: -
v_call: TRBV28
d_call: TRBD1
j_call: TRBJ1-2
cdr3_nt: TGTGCCAGCAGTTTACCAGAGGACAGGGGGGGAAGAGATGGCTACACCTTC
cdr3_aa: CASSLPEDRGGRDGYTF

clone_size: -
v_call: TRBV4-2
d_call: -
j_call: TRBJ2-7
cdr3_nt: TGTGCCAGCAGCCAAGATCTCGCCCTATCCTACGAGCAGTACTTC
cdr3_aa: CASSQDLALSYEQYF

clone_size: -
v_call: TRBV19
d_call: TRBD1
j_call: TRBJ2-1
cdr3_nt: TGTGCCAGTAGTCTCTGGGACAGGGCTCCCAATGAGCAGTTCTTC
cdr3_aa: CASSLWDRAPNEQFF

clone_size: -
v_call: TRBV6-4
d_call: -
j_call: TRBJ2-7
cdr3_nt: TGTGCCAGGGTCCCTGGCGTAAGGGGCTACGAGCAGTACTTC
cdr3_aa: CARVPGVRGYEQYF

clone_size: few
v_call: TRBV7-9
d_call: -
j_call: TRBJ1-5
cdr3_nt: TGTGCCAGCAGCTCCAACAGAGACAATCAGCCCCAGCATTTT
cdr3_aa: CASSSNRDNQPQHF

clone_size: -
v_call: TRBV29-1
d_call: -
j_call: TRBJ2-3
cdr3_nt: TGCAGCGTTGAAGCGCTTTACTCAGATACGCAGTATTTT
cdr3_aa: CSVEALYSDTQYF

clone_size: -
v_call: TRBV7-9
d_call: -
j_call: TRBJ1-5
cdr3_nt: TGTGCCAGCAGCTTAGCGGAGGGAGGTCAGCCCCAGCATTTT
cdr3_aa: CASSLAEGGQPQHF

clone_size: -
v_call: TRBV23-1
d_call: TRBD1
j_call: TRBJ1-2
cdr3_nt: TGCGCCAGCCCGCCGGGACAGGGATTTGGAGGCTACACCTTC
cdr3_aa: CASPPGQGFGGYTF

clone_size: once
v_call: TRBV4-1
d_call: TRBD1
j_call: TRBJ2-1
cdr3_nt: TGCGCCAGCAGCCACGCAGGGACAGAGTTCTTC
cdr3_aa: CASSHAGTEFF

clone_size: -
v_call: TRBV23-1
d_call: -
j_call: TRBJ2-7
cdr3_nt: TGCGCCAGCCTAGACAGGCCCAGCTACGAGCAGTACTTC
cdr3_aa: CASLDRPSYEQYF

clone_size: -
v_call: TRBV4-1
d_call: TRBD1
j_call: TRBJ1-2
cdr3_nt: TGCGCCAGCAGCCCGCCCGGACAGGGGTATGGCTACACCTTC
cdr3_aa: CASSPPGQGYGYTF

clone_size: -
v_call: TRBV7-2
d_call: TRBD1
j_call: TRBJ1-2
cdr3_nt: TGTGCCAGCAGCTCCCGGGACAGGGCAATCAACTATGGCTACACCTTC
cdr3_aa: CASSSRDRAINYGYTF

clone_size: -
v_call: TRBV3-1/TRBV3-2
d_call: -
j_call: TRBJ1-1
cdr3_nt: TGTGCCAGCAGCGGCGGGGGGAGGGGAGCGTTGGACACTGAAGCTTTCTTT
cdr3_aa: CASSGGGRGALDTEAFF

clone_size: once
v_call: TRBV6-2/TRBV6-3
d_call: -
j_call: TRBJ2-2
cdr3_nt: TGTGCCAGCAGTTTTTACCCGGGGGAGTACACCGGGGAGCTGTTTTTT
cdr3_aa: CASSFYPGEYTGELFF

clone_size: -
v_call: TRBV7-2
d_call: TRBD1
j_call: TRBJ2-1
cdr3_nt: TGTGCCAGCAGCTTATTGGGCCAGGGGGCGACTGATGAGCAGTTCTTC
cdr3_aa: CASSLLGQGATDEQFF

clone_size: -
v_call: TRBV10-3
d_call: TRBD1
j_call: TRBJ1-2
cdr3_nt: TGTGCCATCAGCGATAGGCGGGACAGGGGGGGGACTAACTATGGCTACACCTTC
cdr3_aa: CAISDRRDRGGTNYGYTF

clone_size: once
v_call: TRBV7-9
d_call: -
j_call: TRBJ2-7
cdr3_nt: TGTGCCAGCAGCTTTTGGGGAGCCGAGCAGTACTTC
cdr3_aa: CASSFWGAEQYF

clone_size: few
v_call: TRBV5-4
d_call: TRBD1
j_call: TRBJ1-2
cdr3_nt: TGTGCCAGCAGCCAAGGACAGGGGCGCGAAGGCTACACCTTC
cdr3_aa: CASSQGQGREGYTF

clone_size: -
v_call: TRBV2
d_call: TRBD2
j_call: TRBJ2-3
cdr3_nt: TGTGCCAGCAACCTTATGGCGGGGGGGAGGGGTACGCAGTATTTT
cdr3_aa: CASNLMAGGRGTQYF

clone_size: -
v_call: TRBV28
d_call: -
j_call: TRBJ2-7
cdr3_nt: TGTGCCAGCAGTTTAAGTTTTGGAGGGCTCTCCTACGAGCAGTACTTC
cdr3_aa: CASSLSFGGLSYEQYF

clone_size: -
v_call: TRBV6-5
d_call: TRBD2
j_call: TRBJ2-3
cdr3_nt: TGTGCCAGCAGTCCCGGGACTAGCGGGACGATGACGCAGTATTTT
cdr3_aa: CASSPGTSGTMTQYF